This T cell receptor beta chain was captured in a study of T-cell memory formation after mild COVID-19 (dated by TCRdb to the early 2020s). For the study in its entirety: Most TCR sequence clusters were specific to one of the two donors. Longitudinal TCRalpha and TCRbeta repertoire sequencing tracked T-cell clones expanding and contracting after mild COVID-19 in two donors. Two young, previously healthy adult volunteers made up the cohort, one male and one female. General study outcomes and caveats: SARS-CoV-2 specificity of the second-wave clones peaking on day 37 was not confirmed. From day 15 to 85, contracting clones showed balanced CD4/CD8 phenotypes, whereas a second wave of clones that expanded from day 15 to 37 leaned towards CD4+. Only a couple of mild cases were covered by the study, and larger cohorts that include severe cases with pre-infection samples were considered necessary. Some responding clones were detected in pre-infection memory, which suggested that pre-existing cross-reactive memory T cells had joined the SARS-CoV-2 response. Contracting CD4+ clones turned up mainly in the CM and EM memory subsets, whereas EMRA was where CD8+ clones were enriched.

PBMCs were isolated by Ficoll-Paque density gradient centrifugation. Regarding this clonotype: Its antigen target is currently unknown. Base qualities are missing; no much larger clone stands one base away.

The listed sequencing device is Illumina NovaSeq 6000. TCRalpha and TCRbeta cDNA libraries were constructed by 5'RACE with constant-segment primers, with sample barcodes and unique molecular identifiers being introduced. RNA was extracted from every sample with Trizol reagent. Amplification of the libraries took two PCR steps, and the second step added a second sample barcode plus Illumina TruSeq adapters. Libraries were sequenced on an Illumina NovaSeq with 2 x 150 bp paired-end reads. Processing in the source paper ran as follows. With migec v1.2.7, reads were demultiplexed and then collapsed into UMI-guided consensus sequences. With mixcr v2.1.11, UMI consensuses were aligned to TRA and TRB V and J templates and assembled into clonotypes. A clonotype was counted as expanded or contracted only when both edgeR and NoisET called the clonotype significant, with the noise models trained on biological replicates. edgeR calls used a false discovery rate-adjusted p below 0.01 and a log2 fold-change threshold of 1. PCA with hierarchical clustering of max-normalized trajectories of the 1000 most abundant clonotypes was used as exploratory dynamics analysis. The CD4 or CD8 phenotype of responding clones was assigned using the separately sequenced CD4+ and CD8+ repertoires. TCRdb passed the public sequencing reads through fastp at Q25 and MiXCR, retaining productive beta sequences. Rows merge per CDR3 protein into single entries with the most common DNA and genes. Here the V and J calls rest on TCRdb's processing, not on the authors' analysis. Recorded for this sample are roughly 480,000 distinct CDR3 sequences; around 25% of them occurred a single time. Under 15% of the sample lies in the top ten.

V drops 4 bases and J drops 2 bases, leaving 9 bases in between. The germline V gene yields SGHRS for CDR1 and YFSETQ for CDR2. The CDR3, from cysteine to phenylalanine, totals 13 residues. Of the read, only the CDR3 DNA is kept; its 39 bases are in frame from base 1. Rearrangement joined TRBV5-1 to TRBJ1-2, with the D gene not clear enough to name. The specimen was PBMCs or a T cell subset sorted from them (not recorded which). The receptor comes from an adult woman who had mild COVID-19 (a few samples of this study predate the infection). The sample titles of this study are shuffled in the database, so cell type and time point are left out; the donor was told from shared clones. The DNA is as follows: TGCGCCAGCAGCCCCTGGTCGAACTATGGCTACACCTTC. Protein translation: CASSPWSNYGYTF.